Presented here are 27 T cell receptor beta chains from one specimen sequenced in a study of OX40 agonist ivuxolimab in advanced cancers. Library preparation employed the immunoSEQ multiplex PCR assay. TCRdb retrieved this table from immuneACCESS and kept in-frame rearrangements only. Not all clones are present; in checked studies, unresolved V genes account for under half, and no reason is known for the remainder. For this sample there are about 33,000 clones; roughly nine tenths appear just once. The top ten clones comprise approximately 0.9% of the sample. Material: CD4+ or CD8+ T cells sorted from blood, obtained in a trial of the OX40 agonist ivuxolimab. The receptor set was obtained from an adult with an advanced solid tumor such as melanoma, head and neck, liver or kidney cancer.

The chain joins TRBV27 to TRBJ1-5; no firm D call. Germline CDR1 MNHEY, CDR2 SMNVEV (reference sequence). The CDR3 loop spans 13 amino acids. V was shortened by 5 bases and J by 2 bases, with 7 bases between the two germline ends. The CDR3 loop is CASSLQGNQPQHF. The CDR3, as DNA: TGTGCCAGCAGTCTTCAGGGCAATCAGCCCCAGCATTTT.

The rearrangement links TRBV19 to TRBJ2-4; 8 bases are a match to TRBD1. This CDR3 has 15 residues. The germline V gene encodes CDR1 LNHDA and CDR2 SQIVND (reference sequence). Losses at the gene ends were 5 bases for V and 1 base for J; bases not matched to a gene: 4. The CDR3 DNA follows: TGTGCCAGTAGTGCCCAGGGGGCTGCCAAAAACATTCAGTACTTC. Protein sequence: CASSAQGAAKNIQYF. Full variable domain (rest looked up from reference TRBV19 and TRBJ2-4): DGGITQSPKYLFRKEGQNVTLSCEQNLNHDAMYWYRQDPGQGLRLIYYSQIVNDFQKGDIAEGYSVSREKKESFPLTVTSAQKNPTAFYLCASSAQGAAKNIQYFGAGTRLSVL.

The chain recombines TRBV19 with TRBJ1-2, with D uncertain. Germline loops: CDR1 LNHDA, CDR2 SQIVND (reference sequence). The length of the CDR3 is 15 residues. V was cut by 3 bases and J by 2 bases, with 13 bases left in between. This chain's CDR3 is CASSIELLGNYGYTF. The CDR3 coding sequence is TGTGCCAGTAGTATCGAGTTGCTGGGAAACTATGGCTACACCTTC. Full variable domain (missing parts from reference TRBV19 and TRBJ1-2): DGGITQSPKYLFRKEGQNVTLSCEQNLNHDAMYWYRQDPGQGLRLIYYSQIVNDFQKGDIAEGYSVSREKKESFPLTVTSAQKNPTAFYLCASSIELLGNYGYTFGSGTRLTVV.

This clone was counted once. The chain has TRBV2 and TRBJ1-1, with 7 nucleotides matching TRBD1. There are 14 residues in the CDR3. V lost 6 bases, J lost 11 bases, and 15 bases stayed unmatched. CDR1 and CDR2 (germline): SNHLY, FYNNEI. The chain's CDR3 is CASRAGTATPRAFF. The CDR3 coding sequence is TGTGCCAGCAGGGCCGGGACAGCAACCCCCAGGGCTTTCTTT.

V and J are TRBV5-1 and TRBJ2-7; maybe TRBD2 (6 bases). The CDR3 totals 13 residues. Germline CDR1 reads SGHRS; CDR2 reads YFSETQ. Deletions cut 0 bases from V and 5 bases from J, with 9 bases between. The CDR3 DNA sequence: TGCGCCAGCAGCTTGGCCGCGGGGCACGAGCAGTACTTC. It translates to CASSLAAGHEQYF.

J is TRBJ2-2 and V is TRBV28; TRBD2 aligns across 8 bases. Trimming removed 7 bases from V and 1 base from J; junction bases left unmatched: 5. From germline, CDR1 is MDHEN and CDR2 SYDVKM. The CDR3 is 15 amino acids. The CDR3, as DNA: TGTGCCAGCACGGGGGGGGTCGTGAACACCGGGGAGCTGTTTTTT. Its protein product is CASTGGVVNTGELFF.

V usage is TRBV9 and J usage is TRBJ2-5; D possibly corresponds to TRBD2 (5 bases). The CDR3 totals 14 residues. The germline CDR1 and CDR2 sequences are SGDLS and YYNGEE. The V gene lost 4 bases and the J gene lost 1 base, with 11 bases spanning the gap. The CDR3 coding sequence is TGTGCCAGCAGCAGGGAGTCCGCCCAAGAGACCCAGTACTTC. Amino acid sequence: CASSRESAQETQYF.

The V and J genes are TRBV10-3 and TRBJ1-3; TRBD1 agrees at 10 bases. V was clipped by 2 bases and J by 8 bases; unmatched bases: 18. The CDR3 covers 19 residues. Germline V gives CDR1 ENHRY, CDR2 SYGVKD. CDR3 bases: TGTGCCATCAGTGAGCCAAGGGGGCAGACGACAGGGGGCGGTTACACCATATATTTT. As protein: CAISEPRGQTTGGGYTIYF.

This rearrangement joins TRBV6-1 to TRBJ1-4; weak D call: TRBD1 (5 bases). From germline, CDR1 is MNHNS and CDR2 SASEGT. This CDR3 contains 15 residues. V lost 2 bases to trimming and J lost 6 bases, with 13 bases between them. The CDR3 spells CASSEPRGSDEKLFF. In nucleotides, the CDR3 is TGTGCCAGCAGTGAACCACGGGGGAGTGATGAAAAACTGTTTTTT.

The J gene is TRBJ2-1, the V gene TRBV2; no definite D call. The CDR3 totals 15 residues. The germline V gene encodes CDR1 SNHLY and CDR2 FYNNEI. V lost 6 bases and J lost 0, with 12 bases in between. The CDR3 reads CASSADLSSYNEQFF. The CDR3 nucleotides read TGTGCCAGCAGCGCAGACTTGAGCTCCTACAATGAGCAGTTCTTC.

The chain recombines TRBV5-4 with TRBJ2-7; TRBD1 is a possible D gene (5 bases). CDR1 is SGHNT and CDR2 is YYREEE in the germline V gene (reference sequence). The CDR3 has 14 amino acids. V gave up 1 base and J gave up 3 bases, with 11 bases separating them. Written as DNA, the CDR3 is TGTGCCAGCAGCTTGAAAGGCAGGGACTACGAGCAGTACTTC. It encodes CASSLKGRDYEQYF.

The V gene is TRBV6-1, the J gene TRBJ1-1, with 8 bases aligning to TRBD1. The junction had 7 bases not matched to a gene; V was cut back by 6 bases and J by 7 bases. Germline V gives CDR1 MNHNS, CDR2 SASEGT. The CDR3 is made up of 13 amino acids. CDR3 in amino acids: CASRVDRGVEAFF. The CDR3 nucleotides read TGTGCCAGCAGAGTAGACAGGGGAGTTGAAGCTTTCTTT.

CDR3 coding DNA: TGTGCCAGCCGCCTCGGACAGGGGAACTATGGCTACACCTTC. This encodes CASRLGQGNYGYTF. The rearrangement links TRBV7-9 to TRBJ1-2, with 9 bases fitting TRBD1. The germline CDR1 and CDR2 sequences are SEHNR and FQNEAQ (reference sequence). The CDR3 runs 14 residues. J lost 2 bases, V lost 8 bases, and 6 bases had no gene match.

The J gene is TRBJ2-7, the V gene TRBV2; no clear D gene. CDR1 is SNHLY and CDR2 is FYNNEI in the germline V gene. The V gene lost 3 bases and the J gene lost 3 bases, with 0 bases spanning the gap. The CDR3 has 10 amino acids. The CDR3 DNA reads TGTGCCAGCAGTGACTACGAGCAGTACTTC. This translates into CASSDYEQYF.

The chain joins TRBV28 to TRBJ2-1; unclear D gene. Germline V gene data show CDR1 as MDHEN and CDR2 as SYDVKM. With 5 bases removed from V and 2 bases from J, the gap between germline ends came to 4 bases. The CDR3 consists of 12 residues. This CDR3 reads CASSQTYNEQFF. The DNA of the CDR3 is TGTGCCAGCAGTCAGACCTACAATGAGCAGTTCTTC.

The CDR3: CASSIVIQGNYGYTF. The CDR3 DNA reads as TGTGCCAGTAGTATAGTCATACAGGGTAACTATGGCTACACCTTC. V and J are TRBV19 and TRBJ1-2, with a weak D call TRBD1 (6 bases). V shed 1 base and J shed 1 base, with 10 bases lying between them. The CDR3 contains 15 residues. Germline loops: CDR1 LNHDA, CDR2 SQIVND (reference sequence).

This chain connects TRBV5-4 to TRBJ2-5; 7 positions agree with TRBD2. There are 15 residues in the CDR3. Germline V lookup: CDR1 SGHNT, CDR2 YYREEE (reference sequence). V was clipped by 0 bases and J by 4 bases; unmatched bases: 6. CDR3 loop: CASSLGASGGETQYF. In nucleotides, the CDR3 is TGTGCCAGCAGCTTGGGGGCCTCGGGAGGAGAGACCCAGTACTTC.

The chain has TRBV5-1 and TRBJ2-5; 7 bases agree with TRBD2. V shed 0 bases and J 0 bases; nucleotides not matched to a gene: 5. Germline V gene sequence: CDR1 SGHRS, CDR2 YFSETQ. The CDR3 covers 16 residues. CDR3 in DNA: TGCGCCAGCAGCTTGGCGGGGGGAGGGTACCAAGAGACCCAGTACTTC. Protein: CASSLAGGGYQETQYF.

The chain is built from TRBV19 and TRBJ1-1; no firm D call. The germline V gene has CDR1 LNHDA and CDR2 SQIVND (reference sequence). The ends were cut back, 7 bases at V and 1 base at J, with 10 bases in the middle. The CDR3 totals 13 residues. CDR3 nucleotide sequence: TGTGCCAGTATGGAGAGGAGGAACACTGAAGCTTTCTTT. Amino acid sequence: CASMERRNTEAFF.

This chain uses TRBV5-1 with TRBJ1-3; 9 positions agree with TRBD1. V lost 4 bases to trimming and J lost 0 bases; unmatched junction nucleotides: 8. The CDR3 is 17 residues long. The germline V gene has CDR1 SGHRS and CDR2 YFSETQ. The CDR3 loop is CASSPRDRDISGNTIYF. CDR3 coding DNA: TGCGCCAGCAGCCCGCGGGACAGGGACATCTCTGGAAACACCATATATTTT.

This chain links TRBV2 with TRBJ1-4, with 7 bases identical to TRBD1. The trim removed 6 bases at V and 2 bases at J, leaving 3 bases unmatched. This CDR3 has 14 residues. Germline V gene sequence: CDR1 SNHLY, CDR2 FYNNEI. CDR3 loop: CASSPGGTNEKLFF. The CDR3 DNA reads TGTGCCAGCAGCCCAGGGGGGACTAATGAAAAACTGTTTTTT.

The gene calls are TRBV28 and TRBJ2-5; 8 nucleotides match TRBD1. The ends lost 2 bases at V and 4 bases at J; junction bases unmatched: 6. Germline V CDR1 and CDR2: MDHEN, SYDVKM. The CDR3 sequence is 15 residues long. Here the CDR3 DNA reads TGTGCCAGCAGTTTACCTCAGGACAGGGTAGAGACCCAGTACTTC. Protein product: CASSLPQDRVETQYF.

V is TRBV10-1 and J is TRBJ2-1, with D perhaps TRBD2 (5 bases). The CDR3 has 15 amino acids. V lost 2 bases and J lost 4, with 12 bases in between. Germline CDR1 WNHNN, CDR2 SYGVQD (reference sequence). The DNA for the CDR3 is TGCGCCAGCAGTGAGCAGCCCGGGGTTTACAATGAGCAGTTCTTC. It yields the protein CASSEQPGVYNEQFF.

This clone occurred a few times. In DNA form, the CDR3 reads TGTGCCAGCAGCGCAACCAGCCTCGGGGCTTTCTTT. It is translated as CASSATSLGAFF. The chain has TRBV2 and TRBJ1-1, with unresolved D. Germline CDR1 SNHLY, CDR2 FYNNEI. The length of the CDR3 is 12 residues. V was trimmed by 6 bases and J by 11 bases, leaving 16 bases between them.

The chain couples TRBV7-2 to TRBJ1-2; the D is unclear. The CDR3 has 14 residues. Germline-derived CDR1 and CDR2 are SGHTA and FQGNSA. The V end was cut by 1 base, the J end by 2 bases, with 8 bases between. This chain's CDR3 is CASSLGTVNYGYTF. The CDR3 region has the DNA TGTGCCAGCAGCTTAGGTACAGTGAACTATGGCTACACCTTC.

The chain recombines TRBV5-1 with TRBJ2-1, with 15 bases lining up with TRBD2. CDR1 is SGHRS and CDR2 is YFSETQ in the germline V gene. V shed 4 bases, J shed 6 bases, and the junction held 8 bases outside the gene matches. CDR3 length: 17 amino acids. CDR3 protein: CASSPGLAGGLANEQFF. The CDR3 DNA reads as TGCGCCAGCAGCCCTGGACTAGCGGGGGGGCTGGCCAATGAGCAGTTCTTC.

The chain uses TRBV30 and TRBJ2-5; D possibly uses TRBD1 or TRBD2 (6 bases each). The V end lost 2 bases, the J end lost 1 base, and 14 bases lay between the germline ends. Looked up from germline, CDR1 is GTSNPN and CDR2 is SVGIG (reference sequence). The CDR3 consists of 15 residues. As DNA, the CDR3 is TGTGCCTGGAGTACGGGGGCGCGGGTCCAAGAGACCCAGTACTTC. The encoded protein is CAWSTGARVQETQYF.